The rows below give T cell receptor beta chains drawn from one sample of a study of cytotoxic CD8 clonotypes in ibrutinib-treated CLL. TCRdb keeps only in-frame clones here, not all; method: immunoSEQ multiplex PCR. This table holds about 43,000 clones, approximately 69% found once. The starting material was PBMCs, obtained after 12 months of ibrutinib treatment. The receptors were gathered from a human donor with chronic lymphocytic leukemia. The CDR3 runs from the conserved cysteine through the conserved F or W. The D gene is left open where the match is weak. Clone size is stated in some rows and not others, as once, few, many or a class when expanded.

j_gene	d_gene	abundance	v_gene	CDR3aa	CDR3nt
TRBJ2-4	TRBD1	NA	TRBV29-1	CSGSPGTGYRNIQYF	TGCAGCGGCTCCCCCGGGACAGGGTATAGAAACATTCAGTACTTC
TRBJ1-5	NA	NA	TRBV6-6	CASSSLLGQPQHF	TGTGCCAGCAGTTCCCTACTAGGGCAGCCCCAGCATTTT
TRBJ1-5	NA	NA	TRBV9	CASSSTPHQPQHF	TGTGCCAGCAGCTCCACACCTCATCAGCCCCAGCATTTT
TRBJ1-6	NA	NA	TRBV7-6	CASSLRGGYSNSPLHF	TGTGCCAGCAGCTTACGTGGTGGGTATTCCAATTCACCCCTCCACTTT
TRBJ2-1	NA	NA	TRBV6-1	CASSELLGAIRGNNEQFF	TGTGCCAGCAGTGAACTCCTAGGGGCGATACGGGGGAACAATGAGCAGTTCTTC
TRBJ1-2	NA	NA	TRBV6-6	CASLAPGGPNYGYTF	TGTGCCAGCCTTGCCCCCGGGGGGCCCAACTATGGCTACACCTTC
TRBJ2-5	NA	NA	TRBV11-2	CASSLAVIETQYF	TGTGCCAGCAGCTTAGCGGTTATAGAGACCCAGTACTTC
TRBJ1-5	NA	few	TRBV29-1	CSVAAGSNQPQHF	TGCAGCGTTGCGGCAGGGAGCAATCAGCCCCAGCATTTT
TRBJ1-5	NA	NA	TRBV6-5	CASSYSDGRQPQHF	TGTGCCAGCAGTTACTCCGATGGACGACAGCCCCAGCATTTT
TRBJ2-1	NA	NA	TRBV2	CASSDSGPSYNEQFF	TGTGCCAGCAGTGACTCGGGTCCCTCCTACAATGAGCAGTTCTTC
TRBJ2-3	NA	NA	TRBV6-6	CASSATSTDTQYF	TGTGCCAGCAGTGCCACGAGCACAGATACGCAGTATTTT
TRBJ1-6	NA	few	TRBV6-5	CASSLRDTTNSPLHF	TGTGCCAGCAGCCTCCGGGACACAACTAATTCACCCCTCCACTTT
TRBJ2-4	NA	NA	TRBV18	CASSRRPNKENIQYF	TGTGCCAGCTCCCGACGGCCCAATAAAGAAAACATTCAGTACTTC
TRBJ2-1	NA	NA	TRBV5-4	CASSPLEGGPYNEQFF	TGTGCCAGCAGCCCTTTAGAGGGGGGACCCTACAATGAGCAGTTCTTC
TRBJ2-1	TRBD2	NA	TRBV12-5	CASGKGLAAYNEQFF	TGTGCTAGTGGGAAGGGACTAGCGGCCTACAATGAGCAGTTCTTC
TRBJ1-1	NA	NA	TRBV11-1	CASSLRDALNTEAFF	TGTGCCAGCAGCTTAAGGGACGCCTTGAACACTGAAGCTTTCTTT
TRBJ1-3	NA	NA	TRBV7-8	CASSLWGTGNTIYF	TGTGCCAGCAGCTTGTGGGGGACTGGAAACACCATATATTTT
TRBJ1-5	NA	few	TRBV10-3	CAISVSGDNQPQHF	TGTGCCATCAGTGTGTCTGGGGACAATCAGCCCCAGCATTTT
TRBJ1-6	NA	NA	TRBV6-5	CASSYGLGGDSPLHF	TGTGCCAGCAGTTACGGCCTGGGTGGGGATTCACCCCTCCACTTT
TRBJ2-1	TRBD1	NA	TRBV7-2	CASSLRQGGWNEQFF	TGTGCCAGCAGCTTAAGACAGGGGGGATGGAATGAGCAGTTCTTC
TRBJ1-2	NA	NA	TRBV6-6	CASSARDPLFYGYTF	TGTGCCAGCAGTGCTCGGGACCCACTATTCTATGGCTACACCTTC
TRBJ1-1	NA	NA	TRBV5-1	CASSLSVNTEAFF	TGCGCCAGCAGCTTGTCAGTGAACACTGAAGCTTTCTTT
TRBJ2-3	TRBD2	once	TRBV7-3	CASSSTSSGPYTQYF	TGTGCCAGCAGCTCGACCTCTAGCGGGCCCTATACGCAGTATTTT
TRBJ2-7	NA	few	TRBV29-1	CSARPREDSEQYF	TGCAGCGCAAGGCCGAGAGAGGATTCCGAGCAGTACTTC